This T cell receptor (beta chain) derives from a study of shared clonotypes between healthy human individuals (dated by TCRdb to the early 2020s). Regarding the research as a whole: Three men and a couple of women, aged 18 to 49 years, made up the cohort. Blood TCR repertoires of five healthy adults were deeply sequenced to estimate repertoire size and the extent of clonotype sharing between individuals. Different laboratories and diverse techniques were used to prepare libraries and sequence TCR repertoires, to increase sequencing depth and limit assay-specific biases. Per donor, leukapheresis produced somewhere between about 0.8 and 9 billion PBMCs. Per donor, three plates each were used for CD4 naive and CD4 memory, two for CD8 naive, and one for CD8 memory. General conclusions and limits of the study: The small number of donors limited the genetic and exposure-history diversity represented. Incomplete sequencing was indicated by rarefaction of sorted-subset datasets, despite the large sequencing depth. When a handful of donors were compared, the shared fraction of clonotypes was roughly 5% for naive CD4, roughly 3.3% for naive CD8, 2% to 2.5% for memory CD4, and roughly 0.4% for memory CD8. Sampling was restricted to blood, and TCR repertoires in tissue are likely to differ from TCR repertoires in blood. Pairwise subsampling indicated that sequencing depth was expected to affect the degree of clonotype sharing among donors. Compared with non-shared clonotypes, clonotypes shared by all four sorted-subset donors had higher generation probabilities. Naive subsets generally had larger estimated clonotype richness than memory subsets.

Donors were healthy HIV-negative adults with no recently reported acute infections or vaccinations. Every donor was a Caucasian adult residing in Nashville, Tennessee, USA. CD4+ T cells were enriched through magnetic negative selection, after which naive cells were positively selected on CD45RA and the remaining negative fraction served as the memory subset. Blood was obtained by leukapheresis, after which PBMCs were separated by Ficoll-Histopaque density gradient centrifugation and cryopreserved in liquid nitrogen vapor phase. Analytical flow cytometry was used to check the purity and quantity of every magnetically sorted T cell population. From each sorted fraction, genomic DNA was isolated and quantified by UV absorbance on a Nanodrop 2000c. A word on this clone: Its antigen specificity is not known. The sample holds no much larger clone one base away, and base qualities are not on file.

The CDR3 measures 12 amino acids from cysteine to phenylalanine. Just the 36-base CDR3 DNA is kept, in frame starting at base 1. CDR1 and CDR2 are drawn from the germline V gene: MDHEN, SYDVKM. The trim is 5 bases for V and 5 bases for J, with a gap of 4 bases between the germline ends. Using the deep immunoSEQ assay, multiplex PCR amplified TCR CDR3 regions from genomic DNA. For each cell subset, the extracted genomic DNA was distributed evenly across all wells of several immunoSEQ 96-well plates, and each plate served as one replicate. For sorted subsets, each replicate PCR was loaded with 200 ng genomic DNA, equivalent to 25,000 to 30,000 T cell genomes. Purified libraries were quantified with a Qubit 3.0 fluorometer, sized on a Bioanalyzer 2100, and re-quantified with the KAPA Library Quantification kit. Every immunoSEQ 96-well plate was sequenced on a separate single-read 150-cycle Illumina NextSeq 550 flow cell. Per the source publication's procedure: Because only junctional sequences without quality scores were contained in the immunoSEQ output, filtering matching that applied to full-length reads could not be performed. Sequences were annotated with PyIR, a Python wrapper for IgBLAST v1.9, using IMGT germline references to assign V/J genes and CDR3. Any read was removed if the V/J assignment was weak (E-value above 1e-6), the CDR3 was missing, or the read contained stop codons, out-of-frame junctions, or ambiguous translated residues. V3J clonotypes were defined as sequences sharing an identical inferred V gene, J gene, and CDR3 amino acid sequence. The percentage overlap between two repertoires was calculated by dividing the number of shared unique clonotypes by the size of the smaller repertoire. Three approaches were used to assess repertoire richness: RTK rarefaction, the Chao1 estimator, and Recon v2.1 estimates of unobserved clonotypes. For all TCRbeta clonotypes obtained by the gDNA method from a few donors, generation probabilities were computed with OLGA. TCRdb obtained this table from immuneACCESS and retained in-frame rearrangements with V and J assigned. These tables miss some clones; where compared with another copy, unresolved V genes account for less than half of the shortfall, and the remainder is unexplained. The D gene and trimming were derived from the DNA, and the V and J assignments and clone size from that table. The sample table shows 1.5 million to 1.9 million clones, and approximately 98% are seen once. Roughly 0.45% of the sample belongs to the ten largest clones.

In this chain, TRBV28 is recombined with TRBJ2-6; no D gene is confidently identified. Sequenced input: naive CD4+ T cells sorted from blood. What this sample's cell subset or site label stands for: CD45RA+ positively selected. The clonotype comes from a man under 40 in good health. The CDR3 region reads CASSRWANVLTF. The nucleotide sequence reads TGTGCCAGCAGTCGTTGGGCCAACGTCCTGACTTTC. Beyond the CDR3, the reference TRBV28 and TRBJ2-6 genes provide the residues; the full variable domain reads: DVKVTQSSRYLVKRTGEKVFLECVQDMDHENMFWYRQDPGLGLRLIYFSYDVKMKEKGDIPEGYSVSREKKERFSLILESASTNQTSMYLCASSRWANVLTFGAGSRLTVL.